This record concerns one T cell receptor (beta chain) sequence. The sample originates from a study of T cell changes during pregnancy in multiple sclerosis. Clones were read by immunoSEQ multiplex PCR, and TCRdb kept only the in-frame ones, dropping some. The sample holds about 33,000 clones; 90% to 95% are singletons and the top ten take approximately 2.6%. The CDR3 extends over 12 amino acids. Germline values: CDR1 SNHLY, CDR2 FYNNEI. Trimming at V came to 4 bases and at J to 11 bases, leaving 0 bases not matched to a gene. The chain carries TRBV2 and TRBJ1-4; 11 bases are shared with TRBD1. The clonotype was recovered from a female donor in good health, enrolled as a control in a pregnancy study. Sequenced material: CD4+ T cells from peripheral blood mononuclear cells, taken in the third trimester of pregnancy. The CDR3 loop reads CASSGDRGKLFF. The DNA for the CDR3 is TGTGCCAGCAGTGGGGACAGGGGGAAACTGTTTTTT.